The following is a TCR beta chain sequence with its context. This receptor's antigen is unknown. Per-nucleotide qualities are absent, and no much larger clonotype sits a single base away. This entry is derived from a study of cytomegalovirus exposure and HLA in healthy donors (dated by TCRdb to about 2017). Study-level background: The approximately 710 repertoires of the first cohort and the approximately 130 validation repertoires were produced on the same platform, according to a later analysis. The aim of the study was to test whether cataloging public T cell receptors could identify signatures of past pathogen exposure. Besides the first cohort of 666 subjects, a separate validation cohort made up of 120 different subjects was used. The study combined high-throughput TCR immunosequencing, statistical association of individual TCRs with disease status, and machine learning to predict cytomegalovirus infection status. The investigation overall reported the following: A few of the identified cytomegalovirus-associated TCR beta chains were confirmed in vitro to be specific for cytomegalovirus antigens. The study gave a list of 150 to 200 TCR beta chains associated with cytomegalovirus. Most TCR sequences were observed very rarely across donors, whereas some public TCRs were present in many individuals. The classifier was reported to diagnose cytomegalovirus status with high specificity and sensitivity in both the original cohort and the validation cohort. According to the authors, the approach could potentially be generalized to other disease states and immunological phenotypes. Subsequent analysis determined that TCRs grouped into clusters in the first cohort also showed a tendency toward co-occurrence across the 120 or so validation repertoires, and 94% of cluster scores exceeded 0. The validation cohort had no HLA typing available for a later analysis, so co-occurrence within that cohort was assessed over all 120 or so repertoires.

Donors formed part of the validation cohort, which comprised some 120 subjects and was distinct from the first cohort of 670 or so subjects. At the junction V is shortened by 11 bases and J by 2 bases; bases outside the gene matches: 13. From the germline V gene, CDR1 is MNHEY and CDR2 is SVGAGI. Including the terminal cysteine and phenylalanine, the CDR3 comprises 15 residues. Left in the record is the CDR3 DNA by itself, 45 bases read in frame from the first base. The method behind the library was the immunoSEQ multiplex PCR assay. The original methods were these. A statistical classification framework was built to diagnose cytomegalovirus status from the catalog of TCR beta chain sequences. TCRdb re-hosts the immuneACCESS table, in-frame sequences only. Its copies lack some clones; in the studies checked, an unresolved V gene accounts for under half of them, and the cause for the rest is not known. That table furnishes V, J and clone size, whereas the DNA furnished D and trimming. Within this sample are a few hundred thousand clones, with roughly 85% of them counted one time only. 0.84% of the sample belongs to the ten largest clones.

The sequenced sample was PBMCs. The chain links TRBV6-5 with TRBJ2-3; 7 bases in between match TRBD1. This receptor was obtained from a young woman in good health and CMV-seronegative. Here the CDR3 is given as CAVRKDRRTTDTQYF. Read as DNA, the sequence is TGTGCCGTCAGGAAGGACAGGAGAACCACAGATACGCAGTATTTT.